The clone carrying this T cell receptor beta chain was counted ten times or more. The antigen remains unidentified. The record originates from a study of T cells after posttransplantation cyclophosphamide. Study-wide results and caveats: Later blood repertoires were often dominated by clones from the donor CD8+ memory compartment. Tissue-infiltrating T cells from skin or gut overlapped little with blood T cells. Recipient CMV seropositivity and CMV reactivation strongly tracked TRB clonality.

Some clones are missing from TCRdb's copy, which holds only in-frame ones; the method was immunoSEQ multiplex PCR. The sample has 40,000 to 45,000 clones, none seen only once. The sample consisted of PBMCs. This receptor was identified in a man aged 35-49 years in good health, CMV-negative, and a related stem cell transplant donor.

This CDR3 reads CASSLGGRGNEQFF. For the CDR3, the DNA is TGTGCCAGCAGCTTAGGCGGCAGGGGGAATGAGCAGTTCTTC. The rearrangement links TRBV13 to TRBJ2-1; 7 bases line up with TRBD1. V dropped 0 bases and J dropped 7; count of bases not matched to a gene: 3. Germline V lookup: CDR1 PRHDT, CDR2 FYEKMQ (reference sequence). The CDR3 loop spans 14 amino acids.